This TCR beta chain was retrieved from a study of shared clonotypes between healthy human individuals. At the level of the study: In total, the donors were a couple of women and a few men aged 18 to 49.

Assay execution proceeded at the deep level. The protocol was immunoSEQ multiplex PCR, while the TCRdb copy is restricted to in-frame clones and leaves out a portion. The sample includes roughly 1 million clones, around four fifths of them seen just once. The CDR3 totals 14 residues. V shed 4 bases and J 6 bases; nucleotides not matched to a gene: 7. Germline assignment: CDR1 SGHNT and CDR2 YYREEE (reference sequence). Healthy and HIV-negative, the adult donors had no recent acute infections or vaccinations. The investigators split CD4+ cells into a CD45RA+ naive subset and a CD45RA-negative memory subset.

The rearrangement links TRBV5-4 to TRBJ1-2, with 9 bases fitting TRBD1. This sequence was found in a man younger than 35 in good health. The specimen sequenced was memory CD4+ T cells sorted from blood. Documented subset: CD45RA-negative fraction. The CDR3: CASSTGTGLDGYTF. For the CDR3, the DNA is TGTGCCAGCAGCACGGGGACAGGGTTAGATGGCTACACCTTC.